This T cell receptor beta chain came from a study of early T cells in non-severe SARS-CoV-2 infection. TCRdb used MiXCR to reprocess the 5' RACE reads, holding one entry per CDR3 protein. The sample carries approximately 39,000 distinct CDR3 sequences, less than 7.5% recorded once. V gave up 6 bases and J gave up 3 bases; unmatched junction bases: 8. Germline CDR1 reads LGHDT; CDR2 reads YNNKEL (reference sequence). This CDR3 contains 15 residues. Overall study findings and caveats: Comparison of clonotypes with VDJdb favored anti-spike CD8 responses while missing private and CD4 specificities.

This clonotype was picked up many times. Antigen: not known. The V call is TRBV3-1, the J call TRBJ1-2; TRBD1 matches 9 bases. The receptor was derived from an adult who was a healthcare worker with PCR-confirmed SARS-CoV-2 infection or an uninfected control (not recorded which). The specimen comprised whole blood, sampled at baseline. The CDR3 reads CASSDTGGSHYGYTF. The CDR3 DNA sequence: TGTGCCAGCAGTGACACAGGGGGCAGTCACTATGGCTACACCTTC.